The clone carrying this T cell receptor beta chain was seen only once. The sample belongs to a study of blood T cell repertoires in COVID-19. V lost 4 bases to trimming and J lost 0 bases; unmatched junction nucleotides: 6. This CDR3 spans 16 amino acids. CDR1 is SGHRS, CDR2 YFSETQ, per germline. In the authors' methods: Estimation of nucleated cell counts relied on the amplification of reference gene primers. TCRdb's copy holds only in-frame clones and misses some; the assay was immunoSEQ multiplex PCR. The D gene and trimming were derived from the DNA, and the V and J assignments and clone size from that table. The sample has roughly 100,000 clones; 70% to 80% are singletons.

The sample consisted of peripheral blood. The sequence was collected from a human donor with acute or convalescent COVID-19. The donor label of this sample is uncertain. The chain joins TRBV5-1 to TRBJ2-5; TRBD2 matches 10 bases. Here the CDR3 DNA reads TGCGCCAGCAGCCGTACTAGCGGGGCCCACCAAGAGACCCAGTACTTC. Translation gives CASSRTSGAHQETQYF. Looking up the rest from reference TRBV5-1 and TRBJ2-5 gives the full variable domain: KAGVTQTPRYLIKTRGQQVTLSCSPISGHRSVSWYQQTPGQGLQFLFEYFSETQRNKGNFPGRFSGRQFSNSRSEMNVSTLELGDSALYLCASSRTSGAHQETQYFGPGTRLLVL.